The 23 T cell receptor beta chains listed next were all sequenced from one sample in a study of chemoradiotherapy in HPV16-positive cancers. Measured with immunoSEQ multiplex PCR; TCRdb has only the in-frame clones, and not every one. This table has 4,000 to 5,500 clones, 70% to 80% appearing once. Sequencing used tumor tissue, obtained from a patient who underwent chemoradiotherapy. Every receptor here comes from a human donor with HPV-associated anogenital cancer.

This clone was counted between two and nine times. One end of the junction fails to match germline, which may point to a read error. The V gene is TRBV7-7, the J gene TRBJ2-3, with 7 bases aligning to TRBD1. The CDR3 totals 14 residues. Germline lookup yields CDR1 SSHAT and CDR2 FNYEAQ (reference sequence). This CDR3 is CASSLGQFTDTQYF. The CDR3 DNA reads as TGTGCTAGCAGCCTGGGACAGTTCACAGATACGCAGTATTTT.

CDR3 amino acids: CASSEVAGQTYEQYF. CDR3 nucleotide sequence: TGTGCCAGCAGTGAGGTGGCAGGACAAACCTACGAGCAGTACTTC. This chain uses TRBV6-4 with TRBJ2-7, with D tentatively TRBD1 (5 bases). CDR3 size: 15 residues. The germline V gene encodes CDR1 MRHNA and CDR2 SNTAGT. The ends were cut back, 3 bases at V and 2 bases at J, with 14 bases in the middle.

The chain links TRBV6-5 to TRBJ1-3; no clear D gene. V gave up 9 bases and J gave up 0 bases, with 12 bases separating them. Germline CDR1 and CDR2: MNHEY and SVGAGI. The CDR3 is 14 residues long. The CDR3 DNA reads as TGTGCCAGTGGACGCAGCTTCTCTGGAAACACCATATATTTT. This gives the protein CASGRSFSGNTIYF.

This clone was recorded a few times. The rearrangement uses TRBV2 and TRBJ2-7; 9 nucleotides match TRBD1. V lost 4 bases, J lost 6 bases, and 13 bases stayed unmatched. This CDR3 contains 16 residues. Germline V gene sequence: CDR1 SNHLY, CDR2 FYNNEI. Here the CDR3 DNA reads TGTGCCAGCAGTGTTTTTTATCGGGGACAGGGTTCCGAGCAGTACTTC. Amino acids: CASSVFYRGQGSEQYF.

The V gene is TRBV27, the J gene TRBJ2-3, with TRBD2 matching 10 bases. The CDR3 is made up of 16 amino acids. V was pared by 4 bases and J by 1 base, with 5 bases of the junction left unmatched. From germline, CDR1 is MNHEY and CDR2 SMNVEV (reference sequence). DNA of the CDR3: TGTGCCAGCAGTTACCATCTAGCGGGAGGCACAGATACGCAGTATTTT. Protein product: CASSYHLAGGTDTQYF.

This chain connects TRBV28 to TRBJ1-1; 7 bases are a match to TRBD1. Looked up from germline, CDR1 is MDHEN and CDR2 is SYDVKM. Germline trimming cut 5 bases from V and 2 bases from J; bases unmatched to any gene: 8. This CDR3 contains 15 residues. The CDR3 DNA follows: TGTGCCAGCAGTGGCAGGGGGGGGAGTAACACTGAAGCTTTCTTT. This sequence encodes CASSGRGGSNTEAFF.

The V and J genes are TRBV19 and TRBJ1-2; tentative D call: TRBD1 (5 bases). The CDR3 sequence is 13 residues long. Germline CDR1 and CDR2: LNHDA and SQIVND (reference sequence). The V gene lost 3 bases and the J gene lost 3 bases, with 8 bases spanning the gap. CDR3 residues: CASSISGDYGYTF. The CDR3 nucleotides read TGTGCCAGTAGTATCTCGGGGGACTATGGCTACACCTTC. Together with reference TRBV19 and TRBJ1-2, the CDR3 gives the full variable domain: DGGITQSPKYLFRKEGQNVTLSCEQNLNHDAMYWYRQDPGQGLRLIYYSQIVNDFQKGDIAEGYSVSREKKESFPLTVTSAQKNPTAFYLCASSISGDYGYTFGSGTRLTVV.

This chain uses TRBV27 with TRBJ2-1; TRBD1 agrees at 8 bases. The CDR3 is 16 amino acids. Unmatched junction bases numbered 10, after V lost 5 bases and J lost 4 bases. The V gene's germline CDR1 is MNHEY and CDR2 SMNVEV (reference sequence). The DNA of the CDR3 is TGTGCCAGCAGTCCCGCTCAGGGGGCGGCGTACAATGAGCAGTTCTTC. Protein product: CASSPAQGAAYNEQFF.

The chain recombines TRBV6-1 with TRBJ2-1; a possible D gene is TRBD1 (6 bases). The V gene lost 1 base and the J gene lost 0 bases, with 13 bases spanning the gap. The CDR3 has 17 residues. The germline V gene has CDR1 MNHNS and CDR2 SASEGT. The CDR3 sequence: CASSEVQGSRSYNEQFF. CDR3 in DNA: TGTGCCAGCAGTGAAGTACAGGGCAGCCGCTCCTACAATGAGCAGTTCTTC.

J is TRBJ1-5 and V is TRBV15, with D hard to call. Per germline, CDR1 LNHNV and CDR2 YYDKDF (reference sequence). V was cut by 11 bases and J by 4 bases, with 12 bases left in between. This CDR3 has 12 residues. The CDR3 DNA reads as TGTGCCGCCTCATTTGATAATCAGCCCCAGCATTTT. It codes for CAASFDNQPQHF.

This chain joins TRBV28 and TRBJ2-7; D is perhaps TRBD2 (5 bases). The germline gives CDR1 MDHEN, CDR2 SYDVKM. Trimming took off 3 bases at V and 2 bases at J, with 11 bases between the two ends. The CDR3 is 14 amino acids. The CDR3 nucleotides are TGTGCCAGCAGTTTCGGAGTCGGGGCCTACGAGCAGTACTTC. Translation gives CASSFGVGAYEQYF. Looking up the rest from reference TRBV28 and TRBJ2-7 gives the full variable domain: DVKVTQSSRYLVKRTGEKVFLECVQDMDHENMFWYRQDPGLGLRLIYFSYDVKMKEKGDIPEGYSVSREKKERFSLILESASTNQTSMYLCASSFGVGAYEQYFGPGTRLTVT.

The chain is built from TRBV7-2 and TRBJ2-7; TRBD1 aligns across 7 bases. Losses at the gene ends were 5 bases for V and 3 bases for J; bases not matched to a gene: 7. CDR1 is SGHTA, CDR2 FQGNSA, per germline. The CDR3 is 14 residues long. CDR3: CASSPRQGNYEQYF. The CDR3 DNA reads TGTGCCAGCAGCCCTAGACAGGGTAACTACGAGCAGTACTTC.

The J gene is TRBJ1-3, the V gene TRBV2; 7 nucleotides line up with TRBD1. The CDR3 has 14 residues. V was clipped by 6 bases and J by 0 bases; unmatched bases: 2. The V gene's germline CDR1 is SNHLY and CDR2 FYNNEI. The CDR3 region is CASRWDSSGNTIYF. The CDR3 bases are TGTGCCAGCAGATGGGACAGCTCTGGAAACACCATATATTTT.

The chain joins TRBV30 to TRBJ1-1; the match to TRBD1 covers 7 bases. Losses at the gene ends were 5 bases for V and 4 bases for J; bases not matched to a gene: 7. The germline V gene has CDR1 GTSNPN and CDR2 SVGIG (reference sequence). The CDR3 runs 13 residues. The CDR3 loop is CAWAGGYGTEAFF. The CDR3 bases are TGTGCCTGGGCAGGGGGTTACGGCACTGAAGCTTTCTTT.

The V and J genes are TRBV5-1 and TRBJ1-6; D not resolved. Trimming cost V 0 bases and J 0 bases, with 4 bases left between them. From germline, CDR1 is SGHRS and CDR2 YFSETQ. The CDR3 runs 15 residues. CDR3 DNA: TGCGCCAGCAGCTTGGAGGTCTCCTATAATTCACCCCTCCACTTT. Its translation is CASSLEVSYNSPLHF.

The J gene is TRBJ2-7, the V gene TRBV7-9; D possibly uses TRBD1 or TRBD2 (6 bases each). CDR1 SEHNR and CDR2 FQNEAQ come from the germline V gene (reference sequence). V lost 3 bases and J lost 5, with 17 bases in between. The CDR3 is 15 amino acids. Here the CDR3 reads CASSFGVGGKNEQYF. CDR3 DNA sequence: TGTGCCAGCAGCTTTGGAGTGGGGGGCAAGAACGAGCAGTACTTC.

The chain uses TRBV7-2 and TRBJ2-5, with TRBD1 as a possible D gene (7 bases). CDR3 length equals 15 residues. Trimming removed 2 bases from V and 5 bases from J, with 15 bases in between. Germline V gene lookup returns CDR1 SGHTA and CDR2 FQGNSA. CDR3 sequence: CASSLTSTGRETQYF. Written as DNA, the CDR3 is TGTGCCAGCAGCTTAACATCGACAGGGAGGGAGACCCAGTACTTC.

This clone has just a few counts. This chain joins TRBV9 and TRBJ2-3, with TRBD2 matching 12 bases. Germline assignment: CDR1 SGDLS and CDR2 YYNGEE. With V trimmed by 5 bases and J by 2 bases, 6 bases remained unmatched. The CDR3 is 16 residues long. CDR3 coding DNA: TGTGCCAGCAGTCGAACTAGCGGGGGGTTCACAGATACGCAGTATTTT. Its protein product is CASSRTSGGFTDTQYF.

The chain joins TRBV7-9 to TRBJ1-2; 8 bases line up with TRBD1. The CDR3 totals 15 residues. V was clipped by 5 bases and J by 5 bases; unmatched bases: 10. Per the germline V gene, CDR1 is SEHNR and CDR2 is FQNEAQ (reference sequence). CDR3 in amino acids: CASSTTSGGRYGYTF. The CDR3, as DNA: TGTGCCAGCAGCACAACTTCAGGGGGCCGTTATGGCTACACCTTC.

The chain carries TRBV12-5 and TRBJ1-2; D unresolved. Trimming took off 6 bases at V and 4 bases at J, with 12 bases between the two ends. Germline CDR1 is LGHNT and CDR2 is FRNRAP. The CDR3 loop spans 13 amino acids. The CDR3 nucleotides are TGTGCTAGTGGATACACGGAAGTCTATGGCTACACCTTC. This encodes CASGYTEVYGYTF.

This clone has a handful of counts. The chain recombines TRBV9 with TRBJ1-1; D is unclear. Germline V CDR1 and CDR2: SGDLS, YYNGEE. V shed 4 bases and J shed 4 bases, with 11 bases lying between them. The CDR3 loop spans 13 amino acids. The CDR3 sequence: CASSPPYGTEAFF. The CDR3 DNA reads TGTGCCAGCAGCCCGCCGTACGGCACTGAAGCTTTCTTT.

The gene calls are TRBV7-2 and TRBJ2-3; 9 positions match TRBD2. CDR3 length equals 15 residues. Germline lookup yields CDR1 SGHTA and CDR2 FQGNSA. V shed 8 bases, J shed 2 bases, and the junction held 8 bases outside the gene matches. CDR3 residues: CASATSGGNTDTQYF. CDR3 sequence (DNA): TGTGCCAGCGCCACGAGCGGGGGGAACACAGATACGCAGTATTTT.

The J gene is TRBJ2-1, the V gene TRBV7-3; 9 bases line up with TRBD2. Germline CDR1 is SGHTA and CDR2 is FQGTGA. J was trimmed by 3 bases and V by 5 bases; bases with no gene match: 8. There are 16 residues in the CDR3. CDR3 nucleotide sequence: TGTGCCAGCAGCACAACCGCTAGCGGGATCTACAATGAGCAGTTCTTC. Protein product: CASSTTASGIYNEQFF.